The 15 T cell receptor beta chains below were found in one sample sequenced in a study of T cell repertoires in cytomegalovirus infection. No antigen is known for these receptors. TCRdb called the reads again in MiXCR, with one record for every CDR3 protein. Counted here are roughly 500,000 distinct CDR3 sequences, roughly a third occurring once; the ten biggest clones make up roughly a sixth. The specimen comprised cultured PBMCs, sampled from culture after CMV antigen stimulation. The origin of the receptors is a human donor in good health (CMV status not recorded). Some clones in this sample may be carry-over from other donors' samples.

This chain uses TRBV6-2 or TRBV6-3 with TRBJ1-5, with TRBD1 matching 7 bases. The length of the CDR3 is 16 residues. Germline V gene data show CDR1 as MNHEY and CDR2 as SVGEGT. V lost 7 bases, J lost 0 bases, and 9 bases stayed unmatched. The CDR3 DNA reads as TGTGCCAGCAAAGGGGGCGGATCTTATAGCAATCAGCCCCAGCATTTT. Translating gives CASKGGGSYSNQPQHF.

There are many counts of this clonotype. This chain uses TRBV7-2 with TRBJ1-1; D remains ambiguous. The CDR3 length is 12 residues. With 3 bases removed from V and 0 bases from J, the gap between germline ends came to 2 bases. Per the germline V gene, CDR1 is SGHTA and CDR2 is FQGNSA. This CDR3 is CASSFMNTEAFF. The CDR3 DNA reads as TGTGCCAGCAGCTTTATGAACACTGAAGCTTTCTTT.

This clonotype was counted at least ten times. The rearrangement links TRBV7-8 to TRBJ2-3; the match to TRBD2 covers 7 bases. The CDR3 contains 15 residues. Germline-derived CDR1 and CDR2 are SGHVS and FQNEAQ. Trimming removed 5 bases from V and 2 bases from J; junction bases left unmatched: 7. The chain's CDR3 is CASSLKRDYTDTQYF. The CDR3 nucleotides read TGTGCCAGCAGCCTAAAGCGGGACTACACAGATACGCAGTATTTT.

V gene TRBV5-3 combines with J gene TRBJ2-2; 7 positions match TRBD2. TRBV5-3 is marked as an open reading frame, function uncertain. V trimming: 8 bases; J trimming: 4 bases; junction bases outside the gene matches: 14. This CDR3 spans 16 amino acids. The CDR3 here is CASTPRGDFSTGELFF. In nucleotides, the CDR3 is TGTGCCAGCACTCCTCGGGGGGACTTTTCCACCGGGGAGCTGTTTTTT.

The rearrangement uses TRBV14 and TRBJ2-1; 8 bases agree with TRBD1. CDR3 length: 14 amino acids. V lost 2 bases, J lost 5 bases, and 2 bases stayed unmatched. The germline CDR1 and CDR2 sequences are SGHDN and FVKESK. CDR3 region: CASSQTGGHNEQFF. The CDR3 DNA reads TGTGCCAGCAGCCAAACAGGGGGGCACAATGAGCAGTTCTTC. The full variable domain, in which reference TRBV14 and TRBJ2-1 provide the parts outside the CDR3, is EAGVTQFPSHSVIEKGQTVTLRCDPISGHDNLYWYRRVMGKEIKFLLHFVKESKQDESGMPNNRFLAERTGGTYSTLKVQPAELEDSGVYFCASSQTGGHNEQFFGPGTRLTVL.

This clonotype was seen only a few times. V gene TRBV4-1 combines with J gene TRBJ1-5; D is unresolved. Deletions cut 3 bases from V and 1 base from J, with 10 bases between. Germline values: CDR1 MGHRA, CDR2 YSYEKL. The length of the CDR3 is 15 residues. CDR3 amino acids: CASSQSGLSNQPQHF. CDR3 bases: TGCGCCAGCAGCCAGTCGGGGTTAAGCAATCAGCCCCAGCATTTT.

This clonotype appeared many times. The chain employs TRBV7-2 and TRBJ2-6; D call uncertain. The germline V gene has CDR1 SGHTA and CDR2 FQGNSA. V lost 2 bases to trimming and J lost 3 bases, with 8 bases between them. The CDR3 is 15 residues long. The CDR3 nucleotides are TGTGCCAGCAGCTTAAATGTCGGTGGGGCCAACGTCCTGACTTTC. Translation gives CASSLNVGGANVLTF.

This clonotype was seen ten or more times. The V call is TRBV7-9, the J call TRBJ2-2; D gene uncertain. The CDR3 runs 16 residues. The V gene lost 3 bases and the J gene lost 3 bases, with 14 bases spanning the gap. CDR1 and CDR2 (germline): SEHNR, FQNEAQ (reference sequence). CDR3 sequence reads: CASSFGADTHTGELFF. CDR3 DNA sequence: TGTGCCAGCAGCTTTGGCGCCGACACTCACACCGGGGAGCTGTTTTTT.

J is TRBJ2-3 and V is TRBV29-1, with D hard to call. CDR3 size: 19 residues. Trimming shortened V by 1 base and J by 1 base, and 24 bases separated the two germline ends. The germline CDR1 and CDR2 sequences are SQVTM and ANQGSEA. CDR3 nucleotide sequence: TGCAGCGTTGAAGTCCCCGACCTTAAGACAAGTTGGGGCACAGATACGCAGTATTTT. Amino acid sequence: CSVEVPDLKTSWGTDTQYF.

CDR3 sequence: CSAQQYSGNAARADTQYF. DNA for the CDR3: TGCAGTGCTCAACAGTATAGCGGGAACGCAGCCCGTGCAGATACGCAGTATTTT. This chain links TRBV20-1 with TRBJ2-3, with 8 bases lining up with TRBD2. Germline assignment: CDR1 DFQATT and CDR2 SNEGSKA (reference sequence). This CDR3 has 18 amino acids. Trimming removed 5 bases from V and 4 bases from J; junction bases left unmatched: 20.

This chain links TRBV11-2 with TRBJ1-3; no definite D call. CDR3 length: 15 residues. Trimming took off 5 bases at V and 0 bases at J, with 11 bases between the two ends. Germline CDR1 and CDR2: SGHAT and FQNNGV. CDR3 sequence reads: CASSPSVHSGNTIYF. CDR3 coding DNA: TGTGCCAGCAGCCCCTCGGTTCACTCTGGAAACACCATATATTTT.

This chain uses TRBV7-3 with TRBJ2-3; unclear D gene. The V gene lost 5 bases and the J gene lost 4 bases, with 10 bases spanning the gap. The CDR3 contains 13 residues. Germline CDR1 and CDR2: SGHTA and FQGTGA. CDR3 DNA: TGTGCCAGCAGCCGGGCCCCGGCAGATACGCAGTATTTT. It translates to CASSRAPADTQYF.

The rearrangement joins TRBV4-1 to TRBJ1-1; 7 bases fit TRBD1. The germline gives CDR1 MGHRA, CDR2 YSYEKL. V gave up 1 base and J gave up 6 bases; unmatched junction bases: 11. The CDR3 is 16 residues long. CDR3 nucleotide sequence: TGCGCCAGCAGCCAAGTTAGGGGGCCAGGGGCGGCTGAAGCTTTCTTT. It encodes CASSQVRGPGAAEAFF.

The CDR3 nucleotides read TGTGCCAGTAGTATTCCCAGGCGCCGGGTAAACTATGGCTACACCTTC. The encoded protein is CASSIPRRRVNYGYTF. This sequence joins TRBV19 and TRBJ1-2; D is uncertain. Trimming shortened V by 3 bases and J by 2 bases, and 16 bases separated the two germline ends. CDR1 LNHDA and CDR2 SQIVND come from the germline V gene (reference sequence). CDR3 length: 16 amino acids.

The V call is TRBV28, the J call TRBJ1-1; unclear D gene. CDR1 is MDHEN, CDR2 SYDVKM, per germline. Trimming took off 8 bases at V and 3 bases at J, with 31 bases between the two ends. This CDR3 has 19 amino acids. Written as DNA, the CDR3 is TGTGCCAGCCCCCCCATCAAAGGTAGCCGGTTGGGTGAGGACACTGAAGCTTTCTTT. Its protein product is CASPPIKGSRLGEDTEAFF.